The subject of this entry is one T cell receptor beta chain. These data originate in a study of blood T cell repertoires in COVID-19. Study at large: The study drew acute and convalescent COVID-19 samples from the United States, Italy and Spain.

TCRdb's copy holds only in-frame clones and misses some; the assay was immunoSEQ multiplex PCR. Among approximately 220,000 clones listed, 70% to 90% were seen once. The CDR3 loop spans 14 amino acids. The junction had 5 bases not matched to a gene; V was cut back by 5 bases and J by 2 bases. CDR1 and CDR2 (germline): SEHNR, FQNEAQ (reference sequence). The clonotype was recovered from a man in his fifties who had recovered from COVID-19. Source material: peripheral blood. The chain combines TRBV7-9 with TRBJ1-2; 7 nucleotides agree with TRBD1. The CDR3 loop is CASSKGGANYGYTF. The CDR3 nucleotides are TGTGCCAGCAGCAAAGGGGGCGCGAACTATGGCTACACCTTC. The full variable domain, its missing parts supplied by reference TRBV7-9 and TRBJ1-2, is DTGVSQNPRHKITKRGQNVTFRCDPISEHNRLYWYRQTLGQGPEFLTYFQNEAQLEKSRLLSDRFSAERPKGSFSTLEIQRTEQGDSAMYLCASSKGGANYGYTFGSGTRLTVV.